These T cell receptor beta chains were read from a single sample in a study of cytotoxic CD8 clonotypes in ibrutinib-treated CLL. Assay: immunoSEQ multiplex PCR; the TCRdb copy retains only in-frame clones and omits some. The sample contains around 70,000 clones, about nine tenths of which appear only once. The sample in question was PBMCs, obtained after 12 months of ibrutinib treatment. The receptor set was obtained from a human donor with chronic lymphocytic leukemia. Each CDR3 is given with its conserved first and last residue. A D gene is named only where the DNA matches it firmly. Expanded clones get a size class; other rows say once, few or many, or leave the size out.

cdr3_nt cdr3_aa j_call cdr3_length clone_size v_call d_call
TGTGCCAGCAGCTTAACCTCCCTAGCGGCACCCTACAATGAGCAGTTCTTC CASSLTSLAAPYNEQFF TRBJ2-1 17 - TRBV7-9 TRBD2
TGTGCCAGTCAAGACTTACAAGAGACCCAGTACTTC CASQDLQETQYF TRBJ2-5 12 - TRBV6-5 -
TGCGCCAGCAGCCAAGTAGCACGAGCAGATACGCAGTATTTT CASSQVARADTQYF TRBJ2-3 14 - TRBV4-3 -
TGTGCCAGCAGCTTAGCTTCCCCGGAGACCCAGTACTTC CASSLASPETQYF TRBJ2-5 13 - TRBV11-2 -
TGTGCCAGTAGTTCCTGGGACAGACTAACTAATGAAAAACTGTTTTTT CASSSWDRLTNEKLFF TRBJ1-4 16 - TRBV19 TRBD1
TGTGCCACCAGCAGAGATAGGATAGCGGGAGTTGGCGAGCAGTTCTTC CATSRDRIAGVGEQFF TRBJ2-1 16 - TRBV15 TRBD2
TGTGCCAGCAGGCAGACAGGGAACCCGTCTAGGACTGAAGCTTTCTTT CASRQTGNPSRTEAFF TRBJ1-1 16 - TRBV14 TRBD1
TGTGCCAGCAGCTGGGACTATCACCCGGTGACGGAGACCCAGTACTTC CASSWDYHPVTETQYF TRBJ2-5 16 - TRBV5-8 TRBD2
TGTGCCAGCAGCTTAGCAGGGGGAAACGAGCAGTACTTC CASSLAGGNEQYF TRBJ2-7 13 - TRBV7-9 -
TGTGCCAGTACAGGCAGGATGGTGACTAATGAAAAACTGTTTTTT CASTGRMVTNEKLFF TRBJ1-4 15 - TRBV19 -
TGTGCCAGCCGAGAGAGGAGCGGGAGCTCAGATACGCAGTATTTT CASRERSGSSDTQYF TRBJ2-3 15 - TRBV2 TRBD2
TGTGCCAGCAGCCCGGGGGGGGACAGGGTGACTGAAGCTTTCTTT CASSPGGDRVTEAFF TRBJ1-1 15 - TRBV11-3 TRBD1
TGTGCCAGCAGCCGCCGGGGGTTAGTAACTAATGAAAAACTGTTTTTT CASSRRGLVTNEKLFF TRBJ1-4 16 - TRBV21-1 -
TGTGCCAGCAGTGCTAGCGGGAGCTGGGACACCGGGGAGCTGTTTTTT CASSASGSWDTGELFF TRBJ2-2 16 - TRBV6-1 TRBD2
TGTGCCAGCAGCTCGTGGGGGGCTCCGGGACATCTCAAAAACATTCAGTACTTC CASSSWGAPGHLKNIQYF TRBJ2-4 18 once TRBV7-8 -
TGTGCCAGCAGCCCACAAAGCAGGGGGCCCGATGGCTACACCTTC CASSPQSRGPDGYTF TRBJ1-2 15 - TRBV7-2 TRBD1
TGTGCCAGCAGCTTAGAACGGAACACTGAAGCTTTCTTT CASSLERNTEAFF TRBJ1-1 13 - TRBV7-9 -
TGTGCCAGCAGACAGTGGGATAGTCTTGGCTACACCTTC CASRQWDSLGYTF TRBJ1-2 13 - TRBV6-5 -
TGTGCCAGCAGCTTGGGGTTGGAGCAGTTCTTC CASSLGLEQFF TRBJ2-1 11 - TRBV11-3 -
TGCGCCAGCAGCCAAGGTCCGTGGGAGGACGGCTACACCTTC CASSQGPWEDGYTF TRBJ1-2 14 - TRBV4-1 -
TGTGCCAGCAGCTTAAGGGATAGCAGCTACAATGAGCAGTTCTTC CASSLRDSSYNEQFF TRBJ2-1 15 - TRBV7-2 -
TGTGCCAGCTCACCATATCGAGACTACGAGCAGTACTTC CASSPYRDYEQYF TRBJ2-7 13 once TRBV18 -